This TCR beta chain was recovered during a study of lymphopenia after photon versus proton radiotherapy. In the case of this clone: Its antigen is currently unknown.

Study-wide results and caveats: After lymphocyte nadir, photon-treated repertoires showed oligoclonal expansion, especially CD8+ Temra. Under photons, naive T cells and diversity fell while effector/memory populations rose.

The data were produced by immunoSEQ multiplex PCR, yet TCRdb's version contains in-frame clones alone and is incomplete. Here the sample spans tens of thousands of clones, 90% being singletons. Deletions cut 0 bases from V and 0 bases from J, with 15 bases between. CDR1 and CDR2 from the germline V gene are SGHNT and YYREEE (reference sequence). This CDR3 has 17 residues. This receptor was identified in a woman aged 50 to 65 with cholangiocarcinoma. V gene TRBV5-4 combines with J gene TRBJ1-2, with D possibly matching TRBD1 (6 bases). The material sequenced was peripheral blood, taken from a patient treated with photon-based radiotherapy. The CDR3 reads CASSLASGTTTNYGYTF. In DNA, the CDR3 is TGTGCCAGCAGCTTGGCCTCGGGGACAACCACTAACTATGGCTACACCTTC. Combining the CDR3 with reference TRBV5-4 and TRBJ1-2 gives the whole variable domain ETGVTQSPTHLIKTRGQQVTLRCSSQSGHNTVSWYQQALGQGPQFIFQYYREEENGRGNFPPRFSGLQFPNYSSELNVNALELDDSALYLCASSLASGTTTNYGYTFGSGTRLTVV.